Presented here are 27 T cell receptor beta chains from one specimen sequenced in a study of graft-versus-host responses after intestinal transplantation. TCRdb's copy holds only in-frame clones and misses some; the assay was immunoSEQ multiplex PCR. The sample lists about 20,000 clones; around nine tenths were seen once. Material: PBMCs, obtained less than 240 days after intestinal transplant. Every receptor here comes from a human patient who received an intestinal transplant, so some T cells may come from the graft donor.

V usage is TRBV7-9 and J usage is TRBJ2-7; D is perhaps TRBD1 or TRBD2 (5 bases each). Germline CDR1 reads SEHNR; CDR2 reads FQNEAQ (reference sequence). CDR3 length equals 11 residues. Trimming took 10 bases from V and 7 from J, leaving 14 bases between them. CDR3 nucleotide sequence: TGTGCCACCTTGGGGGTGGGGGAGCAGTACTTC. Encoded protein: CATLGVGEQYF.

The chain uses TRBV13 and TRBJ2-3; 11 positions match TRBD1. Germline lookup yields CDR1 PRHDT and CDR2 FYEKMQ (reference sequence). V lost 0 bases to trimming and J lost 3 bases; unmatched junction nucleotides: 2. The CDR3 is made up of 16 amino acids. The CDR3: CASSLGGTGGTDTQYF. CDR3 in DNA: TGTGCCAGCAGCTTAGGCGGGACAGGGGGGACAGATACGCAGTATTTT.

The chain links TRBV7-9 to TRBJ1-3; a weak D match, TRBD1 (5 bases). Germline lookup yields CDR1 SEHNR and CDR2 FQNEAQ (reference sequence). V was cut by 2 bases and J by 0 bases, with 17 bases left in between. The CDR3 covers 18 residues. The CDR3 loop is CASSLYGGIRNSGNTIYF. CDR3 coding DNA: TGTGCCAGCAGCTTATATGGGGGTATAAGGAACTCTGGAAACACCATATATTTT.

The rearrangement uses TRBV7-6 and TRBJ2-1, with 11 bases matching TRBD2. The germline gives CDR1 SGHVS, CDR2 FNYEAQ. The CDR3 is 16 amino acids. V dropped 2 bases and J dropped 6; count of bases not matched to a gene: 6. This CDR3 reads CASSLIAGGPINEQFF. The CDR3 nucleotides are TGTGCCAGCAGCTTAATAGCGGGGGGGCCCATCAATGAGCAGTTCTTC.

The chain links TRBV5-4 to TRBJ2-5, with D maybe TRBD2 (5 bases). The ends were cut back, 0 bases at V and 5 bases at J, with 5 bases in the middle. The germline gives CDR1 SGHNT, CDR2 YYREEE (reference sequence). There are 12 residues in the CDR3. The CDR3 coding sequence is TGTGCCAGCAGCTTGGCGGGGGAGACCCAGTACTTC. Amino acids: CASSLAGETQYF. Using reference TRBV5-4 and TRBJ2-5 for the parts outside the CDR3, the full variable domain is ETGVTQSPTHLIKTRGQQVTLRCSSQSGHNTVSWYQQALGQGPQFIFQYYREEENGRGNFPPRFSGLQFPNYSSELNVNALELDDSALYLCASSLAGETQYFGPGTRLLVL.

V and J are TRBV6-6 and TRBJ2-7; unclear D gene. This CDR3 has 15 amino acids. Germline values: CDR1 MNHNY, CDR2 SVGAGI (reference sequence). V was cut by 0 bases and J by 9 bases, with 18 bases left in between. CDR3 protein: CASSYSMQTPTGQYF. In nucleotides, the CDR3 is TGTGCCAGCAGTTACTCGATGCAGACCCCAACGGGGCAGTACTTC.

The chain employs TRBV6-6 and TRBJ2-7; 7 bases match TRBD1. After removal of 5 bases from V and 3 bases from J, the junction contained 7 bases not matched to a gene. CDR3 length equals 14 residues. Looked up from germline, CDR1 is MNHNY and CDR2 is SVGAGI (reference sequence). The CDR3, as DNA: TGTGCCAGCAGTATACAGGGGATCCACTACGAGCAGTACTTC. This translates into CASSIQGIHYEQYF.

In this sample, this clone turned up once. The chain is built from TRBV5-5 and TRBJ2-7; 7 positions agree with TRBD1. CDR3 length equals 17 residues. V lost 0 bases and J lost 3; bases outside the gene matches: 12. Germline V gene sequence: CDR1 SGHKS, CDR2 YYEKEE (reference sequence). This chain's CDR3 is CASSLDPQGIFIYEQYF. The CDR3 DNA is TGTGCCAGCAGCTTGGACCCACAGGGGATATTTATCTACGAGCAGTACTTC.

This clone was seen only a few times. The V gene is TRBV7-9, the J gene TRBJ1-1; D is ambiguous. CDR1 and CDR2 from the germline V gene are SEHNR and FQNEAQ (reference sequence). This CDR3 region has 14 residues. V lost 5 bases to trimming and J lost 1 base, with 11 bases between them. CDR3 DNA: TGTGCCAGCAGCCTGGACGGAACGAACACTGAAGCTTTCTTT. Translation gives CASSLDGTNTEAFF.

This sequence joins TRBV27 and TRBJ1-1; D remains unclear. The length of the CDR3 is 12 residues. Germline CDR1 reads MNHEY; CDR2 reads SMNVEV (reference sequence). Trimming cost V 5 bases and J 1 base, with 5 bases left between them. The CDR3 protein is CASSPTNTEAFF. The CDR3 DNA is TGTGCCAGCAGTCCCACGAACACTGAAGCTTTCTTT.

The chain carries TRBV27 and TRBJ2-1; D ambiguous. The CDR3 has 13 amino acids. V lost 3 bases and J 4 bases, leaving 7 bases between the germline ends. Germline V gene lookup returns CDR1 MNHEY and CDR2 SMNVEV (reference sequence). The DNA for the CDR3 is TGTGCCAGCAGTTTTTCTAGTTACAATGAGCAGTTCTTC. Its translation is CASSFSSYNEQFF.

This chain connects TRBV5-1 to TRBJ2-3, with 10 bases aligning to TRBD2. This CDR3 spans 17 amino acids. The germline V gene encodes CDR1 SGHRS and CDR2 YFSETQ. J gave up 2 bases and V 1 base, and 7 bases lay outside the gene matches. DNA for the CDR3: TGCGCCAGCAGCTTGATAAGCGGGGGGGCGCACACAGATACGCAGTATTTT. It specifies CASSLISGGAHTDTQYF.

This chain links TRBV29-1 with TRBJ1-3; the D is unclear. This CDR3 has 14 residues. Germline CDR1 reads SQVTM; CDR2 reads ANQGSEA. V lost 1 base and J lost 0, with 7 bases in between. The CDR3, as DNA: TGCAGCGTTGAAGCTGTCGCCTCTGGAAACACCATATATTTT. Its protein product is CSVEAVASGNTIYF.

This chain joins TRBV7-8 and TRBJ2-1; possible D gene TRBD1, 6 bases. The CDR3 is 12 amino acids. The germline V gene has CDR1 SGHVS and CDR2 FQNEAQ. The V end was cut by 5 bases, the J end by 13 bases, with 15 bases between. The CDR3: CASSHGEGEQFF. The CDR3 coding sequence is TGTGCCAGCAGCCACGGAGAGGGGGAACAGTTCTTC.

This chain joins TRBV19 and TRBJ2-7, with 9 bases lining up with TRBD2. The trim removed 8 bases at V and 6 bases at J, leaving 14 bases unmatched. The CDR3 length is 15 residues. Germline-derived CDR1 and CDR2 are LNHDA and SQIVND (reference sequence). The CDR3 bases are TGTGCCAGTGCCATTCAGGCTAGCGGGGTTGTCGAGCAGTACTTC. Translated, it gives CASAIQASGVVEQYF.

The chain recombines TRBV10-2 with TRBJ2-3; D gene unclear. The germline V and J ends were trimmed by 3 bases and 0 bases, with 4 bases remaining between them. Germline-derived CDR1 and CDR2 are WSHSY and SAAADI. The CDR3 has 13 amino acids. The chain's CDR3 is CASSEISTDTQYF. DNA of the CDR3: TGCGCCAGCAGTGAAATTAGCACAGATACGCAGTATTTT.

This CDR3 is CASSRAGGNTGELFF. The CDR3, as DNA: TGTGCCAGCAGCCGGGCGGGGGGCAACACCGGGGAGCTGTTTTTT. This rearrangement joins TRBV4-2 to TRBJ2-2; 8 nucleotides line up with TRBD2. CDR3 length: 15 amino acids. Per germline, CDR1 LGHNA and CDR2 YNFKEQ. Trimming cost V 4 bases and J 2 bases; bases outside gene matches: 3.

V is TRBV2 and J is TRBJ1-1; 7 nucleotides align to TRBD1. V was clipped by 6 bases and J by 0 bases; unmatched bases: 16. The CDR3 length is 18 residues. Germline-derived CDR1 and CDR2 are SNHLY and FYNNEI. DNA for the CDR3: TGTGCCAGCAGGGGGGGGTTTGGGACAGATAATATGAACACTGAAGCTTTCTTT. The encoded protein is CASRGGFGTDNMNTEAFF.

Notes on this clone: Germline is not matched at one junction end, which may reflect a read error. Here the CDR3 DNA reads TGTGCCACCAGTGGTAGGAAGGCAGTGACTCGGGGCTACACCTTC. It encodes CATSGRKAVTRGYTF. The chain has TRBV10-3 and TRBJ1-2; the D is unclear. This CDR3 comprises 15 residues. The germline gives CDR1 ENHRY, CDR2 SYGVKD.

V is TRBV25-1 and J is TRBJ1-2; TRBD1 aligns across 11 bases. Germline V CDR1 and CDR2: MGHDK, SYGVNS. The length of the CDR3 is 16 residues. The V gene end was trimmed by 4 bases and the J gene end by 1 base; junction bases not matched to a gene: 5. The CDR3 bases are TGTGCCAGCAGTGGGGGACAGGGGGGCATTAACTATGGCTACACCTTC. Encoded protein: CASSGGQGGINYGYTF.

The J gene is TRBJ2-3, the V gene TRBV5-8; D remains ambiguous. Trimming took off 0 bases at V and 1 base at J, with 9 bases between the two ends. Germline V CDR1 and CDR2: SGHTS, YDEGEE. This CDR3 spans 15 amino acids. The CDR3 protein is CASSLEAAGTDTQYF. The DNA of the CDR3 is TGTGCCAGCAGCTTGGAGGCGGCAGGCACAGATACGCAGTATTTT.

The genes are TRBV27 and TRBJ2-1; D is perhaps TRBD2 (5 bases). There are 13 residues in the CDR3. V lost 3 bases and J lost 5, with 8 bases in between. Germline V gene data show CDR1 as MNHEY and CDR2 as SMNVEV (reference sequence). CDR3 in DNA: TGTGCCAGCAGTTTCGGAGGAAACAATGAGCAGTTCTTC. It translates to CASSFGGNNEQFF.

The chain carries TRBV18 and TRBJ2-4; 7 bases are a match to TRBD1. Germline CDR1 and CDR2: KGHSH and LQKENI. Trimming took 6 bases from V and 0 from J; bases not matched to a gene: 8. The CDR3 runs 16 residues. CDR3 amino acids: CASSLDRRLAKNIQYF. CDR3 sequence (DNA): TGTGCCAGCTCCTTGGACAGGCGGCTAGCCAAAAACATTCAGTACTTC.

V is TRBV6-5 and J is TRBJ1-1; D is uncertain. CDR1 and CDR2 (germline): MNHEY, SVGAGI. The CDR3 has 14 residues. Trimming took 6 bases from V and 0 from J, leaving 11 bases between them. CDR3 sequence: CASRGSFMNTEAFF. As DNA, the CDR3 is TGTGCCAGCAGGGGGTCTTTCATGAACACTGAAGCTTTCTTT.

Turning to this clone: This is likely an artifact of a read error, given a far larger clone one base away. The chain links TRBV18 to TRBJ1-1; 8 bases agree with TRBD1. This CDR3 is built from 13 residues. CDR1 is KGHSH and CDR2 is LQKENI in the germline V gene. CDR3 in amino acids: CASSPDRGTEACF. DNA of the CDR3: TGTGCCAGCTCACCCGACAGGGGCACTGAAGCTTGCTTT.

The J gene is TRBJ2-3, the V gene TRBV5-4; D possibly corresponds to TRBD1 (5 bases). The CDR3 is made up of 17 amino acids. Germline loops: CDR1 SGHNT, CDR2 YYREEE (reference sequence). V was clipped by 0 bases and J by 0 bases, with 14 bases between them. CDR3 in DNA: TGTGCCAGCAGCTTGGAAGGGGTCAGAGCTAGCACAGATACGCAGTATTTT. As protein: CASSLEGVRASTDTQYF.

The CDR3, as DNA: TGTGCCAGCAGCGAGGGGACAGGAAGGAGGACACCCCTCCACTTT. Translating it yields CASSEGTGRRTPLHF. V is TRBV9 and J is TRBJ1-6; 8 bases match TRBD1. The V gene's germline CDR1 is SGDLS and CDR2 YYNGEE. V was pared by 3 bases and J by 11 bases, with 10 bases of the junction left unmatched. The CDR3 contains 15 residues.